A single sample gave rise to the 27 T cell receptor beta chains below, sequenced in a study of cytomegalovirus exposure and HLA in healthy donors. PCR used 60 Vbeta primers and 13 Jbeta primers. Method: immunoSEQ multiplex PCR; TCRdb's copy keeps in-frame clones and lacks some. Here the sample spans roughly 180,000 clones, around 78% being singletons. Sequencing was performed on PBMCs. The origin of the receptors is a woman aged 45 to 65 in good health and CMV-seropositive.

Details on this clone: Here the CDR3 omits its conserved ending phenylalanine or tryptophan, so a read error is the likely source. The chain carries TRBV2 and TRBJ2-7; TRBD1 agrees at 8 bases. CDR1 and CDR2 (germline): SNHLY, FYNNEI. The CDR3 length is 13 residues. V was pared by 4 bases and J by 5 bases, with 4 bases of the junction left unmatched. DNA for the CDR3: TGTGCCAGCAGTGGACAGGGGCGTAACGAGCAGTACTCC. The encoded protein is CASSGQGRNEQYS.

The chain is built from TRBV29-1 and TRBJ2-7; perhaps TRBD1 as D (6 bases). Germline CDR1 reads SQVTM; CDR2 reads ANQGSEA. CDR3 length equals 12 residues. V was cut by 2 bases and J by 2 bases, with 7 bases left in between. The CDR3 sequence: CSVEQGPYEQYF. Written as DNA, the CDR3 is TGCAGCGTTGAACAGGGGCCCTACGAGCAGTACTTC.

V usage is TRBV7-8 and J usage is TRBJ1-1, with D possibly TRBD1 on 5 matching bases. V shed 0 bases and J shed 2 bases, with 10 bases lying between them. The germline CDR1 and CDR2 sequences are SGHVS and FQNEAQ. There are 15 residues in the CDR3. The DNA of the CDR3 is TGTGCCAGCAGCTTAGCCGGGACTATAAACACTGAAGCTTTCTTT. Its translation: CASSLAGTINTEAFF.

The chain is built from TRBV15 and TRBJ2-3, with 10 bases fitting TRBD2. Unmatched junction bases numbered 6, after V lost 8 bases and J lost 1 base. CDR1 and CDR2 from the germline V gene are LNHNV and YYDKDF (reference sequence). This CDR3 has 15 amino acids. The CDR3 DNA is TGTGCCACCGAAGCGGGGGGGTATGGCACAGATACGCAGTATTTT. Amino acids: CATEAGGYGTDTQYF.

V gene TRBV7-9 combines with J gene TRBJ2-4, with 8 bases aligning to TRBD1. CDR3 length: 15 amino acids. J lost 1 base, V lost 4 bases, and 3 bases had no gene match. Per the germline V gene, CDR1 is SEHNR and CDR2 is FQNEAQ (reference sequence). Here the CDR3 reads CASSSRTGAKNIQYF. CDR3 bases: TGTGCCAGCAGCTCCCGGACAGGGGCCAAAAACATTCAGTACTTC.

This clone has just one count. The rearrangement uses TRBV4-1 and TRBJ1-5; D call uncertain. The V gene's germline CDR1 is MGHRA and CDR2 YSYEKL. The CDR3 loop spans 15 amino acids. Between the trimmed V and J ends, which lost 4 bases and 0 bases, there was a span of 10 bases. CDR3 sequence: CASSLTVHSNQPQHF. The CDR3 DNA reads as TGCGCCAGCAGCCTAACAGTTCATAGCAATCAGCCCCAGCATTTT.

J is TRBJ1-5 and V is TRBV28; TRBD1 agrees at 10 bases. After removal of 4 bases from V and 8 bases from J, the junction contained 5 bases not matched to a gene. CDR3 length equals 14 residues. Germline loops: CDR1 MDHEN, CDR2 SYDVKM. The CDR3 DNA is TGTGCCAGCAGTTCGGGACAGGGGAACAAGCCCCAGCATTTT. Residues: CASSSGQGNKPQHF.

The J gene is TRBJ2-7, the V gene TRBV5-6; D not resolved. V was trimmed by 2 bases and J by 2 bases, leaving 11 bases between them. Germline V CDR1 and CDR2: SGHDT, YYEEEE. The CDR3 is 14 amino acids. CDR3 in amino acids: CASSLQTSTYEQYF. Here the CDR3 DNA reads TGTGCCAGCAGCTTACAGACCTCCACCTACGAGCAGTACTTC.

Written as DNA, the CDR3 is TGCGCCAGCAGCTTGGACAGTCAATCCTACAATGAGCAGTTCTTC. Amino acids: CASSLDSQSYNEQFF. V gene TRBV5-1 combines with J gene TRBJ2-1, with D uncertain. The V gene's germline CDR1 is SGHRS and CDR2 YFSETQ. This CDR3 has 15 amino acids. V lost 0 bases and J 1 base, leaving 8 bases between the germline ends.

The chain combines TRBV6-1 with TRBJ2-7; D is perhaps TRBD2 (6 bases). Trimming removed 3 bases at V and 5 bases at J, with 14 bases between. Germline assignment: CDR1 MNHNS and CDR2 SASEGT. The CDR3 totals 14 residues. Written as DNA, the CDR3 is TGTGCCAGCAGTGACCACGGGGGATGGGACGAGCAGTACTTC. Residues: CASSDHGGWDEQYF.

This sequence joins TRBV5-1 and TRBJ1-5, with 11 bases that match TRBD1. Germline V lookup: CDR1 SGHRS, CDR2 YFSETQ. V trimming: 0 bases; J trimming: 6 bases; junction bases outside the gene matches: 2. This CDR3 has 15 amino acids. CDR3 region: CASSLGGTGGQPQHF. DNA of the CDR3: TGCGCCAGCAGCTTGGGGGGGACAGGGGGTCAGCCCCAGCATTTT.

The genes are TRBV6-5 and TRBJ1-1; D remains unclear. The germline CDR1 and CDR2 sequences are MNHEY and SVGAGI. The CDR3 has 14 amino acids. The V end lost 6 bases, the J end lost 1 base, and 12 bases lay between the germline ends. The CDR3 is CASSRRHQNTEAFF. The CDR3 DNA sequence: TGTGCCAGCAGCCGCCGACACCAGAACACTGAAGCTTTCTTT.

The chain couples TRBV7-5 to TRBJ2-5; the table names TRBD2, a call not compared with the DNA. TRBV7-5 is a documented pseudogene. The CDR3 is made up of 20 amino acids. CDR3 DNA sequence: TGTGCCAGAAGCTTCACGAGTTCGGGACTAGCGGGGTTACGGCAAGAGACCCAGTACTTC. Translating it yields CARSFTSSGLAGLRQETQYF.

V and J are TRBV10-3 and TRBJ2-1, with D possibly TRBD2 on 7 matching bases. V was trimmed by 10 bases and J by 7 bases, leaving 14 bases between them. The CDR3 runs 12 residues. The germline V gene encodes CDR1 ENHRY and CDR2 SYGVKD. The CDR3 sequence: CATEGEGNEQFF. The DNA of the CDR3 is TGTGCCACCGAGGGGGAGGGGAATGAGCAGTTCTTC.

The rearrangement links TRBV7-9 to TRBJ2-5, with 8 bases identical to TRBD1. The CDR3 length is 17 residues. The trim removed 1 base at V and 5 bases at J, leaving 12 bases unmatched. In germline, CDR1 is SEHNR, CDR2 FQNEAQ (reference sequence). CDR3 bases: TGTGCCAGCAGCTTAGGGGCAGGGGGCGTTCGAGAGGAGACCCAGTACTTC. It is translated as CASSLGAGGVREETQYF.

The chain has TRBV9 and TRBJ1-1; 11 bases line up with TRBD1. Germline V gene sequence: CDR1 SGDLS, CDR2 YYNGEE. The CDR3 sequence is 15 residues long. V was clipped by 0 bases and J by 4 bases; unmatched bases: 2. The DNA of the CDR3 is TGTGCCAGCAGCGTAGATGGGACAGGGGGCACTGAAGCTTTCTTT. Its translation: CASSVDGTGGTEAFF.

This clone was seen just once. V usage is TRBV30 and J usage is TRBJ1-6, with no clear D. Trimming removed 0 bases at V and 0 bases at J, with 6 bases between. Looked up from germline, CDR1 is GTSNPN and CDR2 is SVGIG (reference sequence). The CDR3 has 15 amino acids. For the CDR3, the DNA is TGTGCCTGGAGTGTAGGGAGCTCCTATAATTCACCCCTCCACTTT. Translated: CAWSVGSSYNSPLHF.

This clone was detected only a few times. A read error may produce the germline difference seen at one junction end. V gene TRBV5-1 combines with J gene TRBJ1-2; maybe TRBD1 (6 bases). The germline gives CDR1 SGHRS, CDR2 YFSETQ. The CDR3 loop spans 15 amino acids. The CDR3 DNA reads as TGTGCCAGCAGCCCAAGACAGACAGGAGTTTATGGCTACACCTTC. It codes for CASSPRQTGVYGYTF.

The rearrangement uses TRBV2 and TRBJ1-1, with D uncertain. Germline CDR1 SNHLY, CDR2 FYNNEI. Trimming took 4 bases from V and 0 from J, leaving 9 bases between them. The CDR3 sequence is 14 residues long. The CDR3 sequence: CASSVQYLNTEAFF. The CDR3, as DNA: TGTGCCAGCAGTGTTCAGTATTTGAACACTGAAGCTTTCTTT.

V usage is TRBV4-1 and J usage is TRBJ2-2; a possible D gene is TRBD2 (5 bases). V shed 1 base and J shed 9 bases, with 18 bases lying between them. The length of the CDR3 is 16 residues. The germline V gene has CDR1 MGHRA and CDR2 YSYEKL. The CDR3 reads CASSQAPWTRLRELFF. As DNA, the CDR3 is TGCGCCAGCAGCCAAGCCCCATGGACTCGCTTGAGGGAGCTGTTTTTT.

For the CDR3, the DNA is TGTGCCAGTAGTATGTCAGGGGACCCAACCCACCTATACAATGAGCAGTTCTTC. Protein product: CASSMSGDPTHLYNEQFF. The chain joins TRBV19 to TRBJ2-1; D might be TRBD1 (6 bases). Per germline, CDR1 LNHDA and CDR2 SQIVND (reference sequence). The CDR3 has 18 residues. V lost 3 bases to trimming and J lost 4 bases, with 22 bases between them.

The chain links TRBV29-1 to TRBJ1-2, with unresolved D. Germline-derived CDR1 and CDR2 are SQVTM and ANQGSEA. V shed 4 bases and J shed 4 bases, with 10 bases lying between them. The CDR3 length is 12 residues. CDR3 DNA: TGCAGCGTTGGGGAGGGATCCTATGGCTACACCTTC. This gives the protein CSVGEGSYGYTF.

This clone came up a few times. The chain joins TRBV5-1 to TRBJ1-2; D is possibly TRBD1 (6 bases). Between the trimmed V and J ends, which lost 4 bases and 0 bases, there was a span of 19 bases. Germline-derived CDR1 and CDR2 are SGHRS and YFSETQ. The CDR3 has 17 residues. The CDR3 region is CASSPGTGTRANYGYTF. DNA of the CDR3: TGCGCCAGCAGCCCCGGAACAGGGACGAGAGCTAACTATGGCTACACCTTC. Using reference TRBV5-1 and TRBJ1-2 for the parts outside the CDR3, the full variable domain is KAGVTQTPRYLIKTRGQQVTLSCSPISGHRSVSWYQQTPGQGLQFLFEYFSETQRNKGNFPGRFSGRQFSNSRSEMNVSTLELGDSALYLCASSPGTGTRANYGYTFGSGTRLTVV.

The chain carries TRBV6-1 and TRBJ1-6; no clear D gene. The CDR3 has 15 residues. The germline gives CDR1 MNHNS, CDR2 SASEGT. Trimming pared 3 bases from V and 9 bases from J, leaving 15 bases between. The CDR3 bases are TGTGCCAGCAGTGACCGCGGGGTTCCCTTTTCACCCCTCCACTTT. Translated: CASSDRGVPFSPLHF.

The rearrangement links TRBV6-6 to TRBJ2-2; 8 bases match TRBD2. Germline V gene lookup returns CDR1 MNHNY and CDR2 SVGAGI (reference sequence). Trimming at V came to 5 bases and at J to 0 bases, leaving 2 bases not matched to a gene. The CDR3 sequence is 15 residues long. The CDR3 DNA is TGTGCCAGCAGTGAGACTAGCGCGAACACCGGGGAGCTGTTTTTT. Translating gives CASSETSANTGELFF.

This chain joins TRBV5-6 and TRBJ1-1; possible D gene TRBD1, 5 bases. Germline lookup yields CDR1 SGHDT and CDR2 YYEEEE. V lost 0 bases and J lost 1, with 10 bases in between. This CDR3 is 15 amino acids long. The CDR3 protein is CASSLDRGPNTEAFF. For the CDR3, the DNA is TGTGCCAGCAGCTTGGATAGGGGCCCGAACACTGAAGCTTTCTTT.

The chain links TRBV4-1 to TRBJ2-7, with D maybe TRBD1 (6 bases). CDR1 is MGHRA and CDR2 is YSYEKL in the germline V gene. This CDR3 has 13 residues. Trimming took 3 bases from V and 2 from J, leaving 8 bases between them. CDR3 sequence: CASSHGQTYEQYF. CDR3 in DNA: TGCGCCAGCAGCCACGGACAGACCTACGAGCAGTACTTC.